The TCR beta chain described here comes from a study of somatic mutations in cytotoxic T cells in rheumatoid arthritis. Here immunoSEQ multiplex PCR was the method, and the copy in TCRdb shows in-frame clones only, minus some. The table has roughly 6,800 clones, approximately 60% seen once. Positive magnetic bead selection isolated CD4+ and CD8+ cells, and flow cytometry checked purity. J was trimmed by 5 bases and V by 8 bases; bases with no gene match: 3. The CDR3 is 12 amino acids. Looked up from germline, CDR1 is SGHNT and CDR2 is YENEEA. J is TRBJ2-7 and V is TRBV11-3, with 10 bases identical to TRBD2. This receptor was obtained from a woman aged 35 to 49 in good health. The sample was CD8+ T cells sorted from blood. CDR3 sequence reads: CASSSGSHEQYF. In nucleotides, the CDR3 is TGTGCCAGCTCTAGCGGGAGTCACGAGCAGTACTTC.